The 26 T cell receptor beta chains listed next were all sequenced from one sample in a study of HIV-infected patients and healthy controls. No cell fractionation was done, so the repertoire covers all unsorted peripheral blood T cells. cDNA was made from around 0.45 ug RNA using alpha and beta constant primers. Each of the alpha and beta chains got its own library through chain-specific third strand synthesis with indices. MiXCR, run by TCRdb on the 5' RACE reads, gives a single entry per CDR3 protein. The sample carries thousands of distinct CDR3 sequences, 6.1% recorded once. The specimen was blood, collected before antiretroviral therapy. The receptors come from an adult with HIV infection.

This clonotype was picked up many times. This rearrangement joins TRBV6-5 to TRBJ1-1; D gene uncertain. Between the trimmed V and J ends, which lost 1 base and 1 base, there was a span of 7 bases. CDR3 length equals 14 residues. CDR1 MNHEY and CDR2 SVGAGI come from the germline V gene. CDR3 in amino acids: CASSYFQANTEAFF. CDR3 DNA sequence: TGTGCCAGCAGTTACTTCCAGGCGAACACTGAAGCTTTCTTT.

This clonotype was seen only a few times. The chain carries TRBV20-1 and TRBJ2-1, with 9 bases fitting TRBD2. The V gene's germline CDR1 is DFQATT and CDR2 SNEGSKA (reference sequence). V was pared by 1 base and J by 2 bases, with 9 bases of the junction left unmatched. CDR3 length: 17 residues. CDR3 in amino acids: CSARVQSASGAYNEQFF. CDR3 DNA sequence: TGCAGTGCTAGAGTTCAGTCGGCTAGCGGGGCCTACAATGAGCAGTTCTTC.

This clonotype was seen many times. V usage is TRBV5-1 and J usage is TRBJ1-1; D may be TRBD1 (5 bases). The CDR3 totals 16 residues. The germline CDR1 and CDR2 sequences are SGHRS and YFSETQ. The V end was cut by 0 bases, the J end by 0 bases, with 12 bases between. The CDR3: CASSLVGGTMNTEAFF. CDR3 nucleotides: TGCGCCAGCAGCTTGGTTGGGGGAACCATGAACACTGAAGCTTTCTTT.

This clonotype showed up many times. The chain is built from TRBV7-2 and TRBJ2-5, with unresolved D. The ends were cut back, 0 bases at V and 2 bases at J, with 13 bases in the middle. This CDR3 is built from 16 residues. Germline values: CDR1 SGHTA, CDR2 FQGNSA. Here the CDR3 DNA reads TGTGCCAGCAGCTTAGCGACGACGGGCGTACAAGAGACCCAGTACTTC. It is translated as CASSLATTGVQETQYF.

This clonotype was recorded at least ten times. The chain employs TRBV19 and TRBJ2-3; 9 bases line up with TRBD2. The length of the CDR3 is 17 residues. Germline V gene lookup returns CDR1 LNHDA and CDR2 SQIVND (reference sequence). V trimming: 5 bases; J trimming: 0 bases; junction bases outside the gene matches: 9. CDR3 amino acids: CASSGSGGHPSTDTQYF. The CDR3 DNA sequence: TGTGCCAGTAGTGGTAGCGGGGGACACCCTAGCACAGATACGCAGTATTTT.

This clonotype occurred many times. The CDR3 protein is CASSSLTSGGPGELFF. CDR3 nucleotides: TGTGCCAGCAGCTCCCTGACTAGCGGGGGACCCGGGGAGCTGTTTTTT. The V and J genes are TRBV11-3 and TRBJ2-2, with 12 bases aligning to TRBD2. Trimming took 4 bases from V and 6 from J; bases not matched to a gene: 6. The CDR3 length is 16 residues. Germline V gene sequence: CDR1 SGHNT, CDR2 YENEEA.

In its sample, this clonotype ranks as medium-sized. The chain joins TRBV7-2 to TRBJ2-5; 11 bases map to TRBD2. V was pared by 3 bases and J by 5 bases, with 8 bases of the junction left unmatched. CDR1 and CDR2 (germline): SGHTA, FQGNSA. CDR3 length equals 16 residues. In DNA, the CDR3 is TGTGCCAGCAGCTTGGGGCTAGCGGGGGGAACGGAGACCCAGTACTTC. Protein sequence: CASSLGLAGGTETQYF.

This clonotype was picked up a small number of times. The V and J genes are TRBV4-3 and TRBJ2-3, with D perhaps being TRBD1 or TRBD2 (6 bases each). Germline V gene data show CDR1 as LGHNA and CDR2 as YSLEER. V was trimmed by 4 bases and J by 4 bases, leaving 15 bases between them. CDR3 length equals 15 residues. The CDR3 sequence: CASSRTEGGADTQYF. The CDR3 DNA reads TGCGCCAGCAGCCGCACGGAGGGGGGAGCAGATACGCAGTATTTT.

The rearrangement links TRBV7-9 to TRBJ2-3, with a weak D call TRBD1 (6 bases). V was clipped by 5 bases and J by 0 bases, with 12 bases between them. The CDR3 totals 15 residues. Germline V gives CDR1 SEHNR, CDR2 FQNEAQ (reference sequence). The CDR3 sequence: CASSNRQASTDTQYF. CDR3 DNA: TGTGCCAGCAGCAACCGACAGGCTAGCACAGATACGCAGTATTTT.

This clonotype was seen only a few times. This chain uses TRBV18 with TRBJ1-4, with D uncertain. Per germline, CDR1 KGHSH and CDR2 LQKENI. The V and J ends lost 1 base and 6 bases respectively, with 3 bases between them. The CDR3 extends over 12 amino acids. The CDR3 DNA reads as TGTGCCAGCTCACCACAGGATGAAAAACTGTTTTTT. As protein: CASSPQDEKLFF.

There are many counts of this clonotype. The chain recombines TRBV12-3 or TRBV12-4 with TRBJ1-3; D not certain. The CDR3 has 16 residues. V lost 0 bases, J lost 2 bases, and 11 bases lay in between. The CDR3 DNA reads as TGTGCCAGCAGTTTAGCGAGGAGGTCGGCTGGAAACACCATATATTTT. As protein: CASSLARRSAGNTIYF.

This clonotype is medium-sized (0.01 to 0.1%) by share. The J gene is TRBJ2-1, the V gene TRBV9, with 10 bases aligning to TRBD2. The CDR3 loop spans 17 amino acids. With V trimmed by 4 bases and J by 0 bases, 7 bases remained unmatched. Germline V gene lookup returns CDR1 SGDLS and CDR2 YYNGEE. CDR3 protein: CASSPGLAVSSYNEQFF. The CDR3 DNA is TGTGCCAGCAGCCCCGGACTAGCGGTGAGCTCCTACAATGAGCAGTTCTTC. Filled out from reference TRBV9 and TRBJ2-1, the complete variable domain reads DSGVTQTPKHLITATGQRVTLRCSPRSGDLSVYWYQQSLDQGLQFLIQYYNGEERAKGNILERFSAQQFPDLHSELNLSSLELGDSALYFCASSPGLAVSSYNEQFFGPGTRLTVL.

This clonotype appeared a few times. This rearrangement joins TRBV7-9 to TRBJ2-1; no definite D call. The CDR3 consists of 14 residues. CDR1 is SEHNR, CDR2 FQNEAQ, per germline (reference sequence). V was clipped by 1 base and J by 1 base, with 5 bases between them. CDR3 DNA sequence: TGTGCCAGCAGCTTAGGAGCATCCTACAATGAGCAGTTCTTC. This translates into CASSLGASYNEQFF.

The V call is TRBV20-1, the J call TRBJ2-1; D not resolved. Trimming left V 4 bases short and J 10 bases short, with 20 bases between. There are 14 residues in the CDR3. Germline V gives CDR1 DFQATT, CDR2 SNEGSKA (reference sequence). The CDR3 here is CSAIRQTQTREQFF. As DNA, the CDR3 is TGCAGTGCTATTAGACAAACGCAGACGAGGGAGCAGTTCTTC.

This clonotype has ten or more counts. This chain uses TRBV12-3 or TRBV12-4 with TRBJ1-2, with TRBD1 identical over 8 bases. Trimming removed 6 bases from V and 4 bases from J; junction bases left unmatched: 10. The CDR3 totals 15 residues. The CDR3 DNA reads TGTGCCAGCAGGAGTCCCGGGACAGGTAGCTATGGCTACACCTTC. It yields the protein CASRSPGTGSYGYTF.

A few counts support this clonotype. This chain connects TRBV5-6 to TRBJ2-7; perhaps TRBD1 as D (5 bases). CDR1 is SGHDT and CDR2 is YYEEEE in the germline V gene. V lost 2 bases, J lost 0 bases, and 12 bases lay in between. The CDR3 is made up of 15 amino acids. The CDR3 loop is CASSLGVTLSYEQYF. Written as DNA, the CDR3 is TGTGCCAGCAGCTTAGGGGTTACCCTCTCCTACGAGCAGTACTTC.

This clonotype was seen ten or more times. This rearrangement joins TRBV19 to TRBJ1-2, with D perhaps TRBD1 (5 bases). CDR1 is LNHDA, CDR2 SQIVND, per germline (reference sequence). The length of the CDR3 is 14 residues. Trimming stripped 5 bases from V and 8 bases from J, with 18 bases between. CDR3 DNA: TGTGCCAGTAGTGCCACTCAGGGCGTTGACGGCTACACCTTC. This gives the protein CASSATQGVDGYTF.

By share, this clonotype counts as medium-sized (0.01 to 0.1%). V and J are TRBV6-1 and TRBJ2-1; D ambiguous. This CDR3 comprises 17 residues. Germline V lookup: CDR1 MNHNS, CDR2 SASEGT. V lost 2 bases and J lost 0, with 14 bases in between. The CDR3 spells CASSESGLARSYNEQFF. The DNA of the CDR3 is TGTGCCAGCAGTGAATCTGGTTTGGCCCGCTCCTACAATGAGCAGTTCTTC.

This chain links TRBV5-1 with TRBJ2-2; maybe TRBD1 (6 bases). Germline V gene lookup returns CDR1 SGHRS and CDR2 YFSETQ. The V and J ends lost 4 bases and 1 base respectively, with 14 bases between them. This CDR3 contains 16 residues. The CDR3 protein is CASSLLGQRNTGELFF. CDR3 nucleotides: TGCGCCAGCAGCCTACTGGGACAAAGGAACACCGGGGAGCTGTTTTTT.

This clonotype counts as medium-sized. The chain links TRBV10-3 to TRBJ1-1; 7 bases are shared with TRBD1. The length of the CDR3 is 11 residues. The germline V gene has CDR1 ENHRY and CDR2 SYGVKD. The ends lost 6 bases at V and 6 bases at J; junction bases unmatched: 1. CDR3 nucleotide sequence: TGTGCCATCAGACAGGGGCCTGAAGCTTTCTTT. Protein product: CAIRQGPEAFF.

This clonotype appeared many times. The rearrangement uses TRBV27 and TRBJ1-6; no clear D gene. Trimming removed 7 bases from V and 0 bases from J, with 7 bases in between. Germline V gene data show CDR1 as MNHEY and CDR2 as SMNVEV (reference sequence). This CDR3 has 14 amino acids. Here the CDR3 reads CASKFRSYNSPLHF. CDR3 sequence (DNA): TGTGCCAGCAAGTTTCGCTCCTATAATTCACCCCTCCACTTT.

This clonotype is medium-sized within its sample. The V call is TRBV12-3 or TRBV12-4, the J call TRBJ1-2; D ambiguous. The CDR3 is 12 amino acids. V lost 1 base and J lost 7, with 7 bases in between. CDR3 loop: CASSLGAGGYTF. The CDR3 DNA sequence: TGTGCCAGCAGTTTAGGCGCGGGTGGCTACACCTTC.

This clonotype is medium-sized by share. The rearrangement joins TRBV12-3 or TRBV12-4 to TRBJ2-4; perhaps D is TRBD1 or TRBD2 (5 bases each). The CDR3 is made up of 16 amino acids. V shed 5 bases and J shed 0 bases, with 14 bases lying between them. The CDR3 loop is CASSRWGPQAKNIQYF. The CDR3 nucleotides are TGTGCCAGCAGTCGGTGGGGACCACAAGCCAAAAACATTCAGTACTTC.

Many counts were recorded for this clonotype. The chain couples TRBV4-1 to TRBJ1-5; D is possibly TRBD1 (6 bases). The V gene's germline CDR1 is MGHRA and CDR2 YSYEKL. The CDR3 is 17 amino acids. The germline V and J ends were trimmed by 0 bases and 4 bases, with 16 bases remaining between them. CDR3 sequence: CASSQEGTGLENQPQHF. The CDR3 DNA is TGCGCCAGCAGCCAAGAGGGTACAGGGTTAGAGAATCAGCCCCAGCATTTT.

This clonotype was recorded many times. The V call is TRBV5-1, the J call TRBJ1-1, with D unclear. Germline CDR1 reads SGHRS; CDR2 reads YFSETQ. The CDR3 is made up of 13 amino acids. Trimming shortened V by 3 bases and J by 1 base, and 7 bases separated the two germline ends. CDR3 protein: CASSSTWNTEAFF. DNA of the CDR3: TGCGCCAGCAGCTCGACATGGAACACTGAAGCTTTCTTT.

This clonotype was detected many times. The CDR3 DNA sequence: TGTGCCAGCAGCTTAAATATGGGGGCGGAGCAGTTCTTC. It specifies CASSLNMGAEQFF. This chain joins TRBV7-3 and TRBJ2-1; weak D call: TRBD1 (6 bases). V gave up 1 base and J gave up 10 bases, with 11 bases separating them. The CDR3 is 13 amino acids. The germline V gene has CDR1 SGHTA and CDR2 FQGTGA.